These T cell receptor beta chains were read from a single sample in a study of blood T cell repertoires in COVID-19. Clones were sequenced by immunoSEQ multiplex PCR, and TCRdb holds only the in-frame ones, with some missing. Here the sample spans fewer than 100,000 clones, more than 65% being singletons. Sequencing input: peripheral blood. The origin of the receptors is a man aged 45-65 years with acute or convalescent COVID-19. The CDR3 runs from the conserved cysteine through the conserved F or W. The order of the fields is V gene, D gene, J gene, clone size, CDR3 DNA, CDR3 protein. D genes are given only for firm matches. The size field is filled for only some rows; it gives once, few, many or a size class.

v_gene: TRBV2
d_gene: TRBD1
j_gene: TRBJ2-7
abundance: -
CDR3nt: TGTGCCAGCAGGACCCCGACAGGGACCTTTTCAAACTCCTACGAGCAGTACTTC
CDR3aa: CASRTPTGTFSNSYEQYF

v_gene: TRBV25-1
d_gene: TRBD1
j_gene: TRBJ1-2
abundance: -
CDR3nt: TGTGCCAGCAGTGAGAGGGGGACAGGGGGCTGGGGCTACACCTTC
CDR3aa: CASSERGTGGWGYTF

v_gene: TRBV7-8
d_gene: -
j_gene: TRBJ1-6
abundance: few
CDR3nt: TGTGCCAGCAGCTTAGGGGGACTTTATAATTCACCCCTCCACTTT
CDR3aa: CASSLGGLYNSPLHF

v_gene: TRBV6-6
d_gene: TRBD2
j_gene: TRBJ2-1
abundance: -
CDR3nt: TGTGCCAGCAGTTACCGTAGCGGGATGCCCTACAATGAGCAGTTCTTC
CDR3aa: CASSYRSGMPYNEQFF

v_gene: TRBV5-1
d_gene: TRBD1
j_gene: TRBJ1-3
abundance: -
CDR3nt: TGCGCCAGCAGCTTGGGGACAGGTGGAAACACCATATATTTT
CDR3aa: CASSLGTGGNTIYF

v_gene: TRBV25-1
d_gene: TRBD2
j_gene: TRBJ2-1
abundance: -
CDR3nt: TGTGCCAGCAGTGTCCCGGGGGGGGTTTACAATGAGCAGTTCTTC
CDR3aa: CASSVPGGVYNEQFF

v_gene: TRBV10-3
d_gene: -
j_gene: TRBJ1-2
abundance: -
CDR3nt: TGTGCCATCAGCGCCCGGGACACATCTAACTATGGCTACACCTTC
CDR3aa: CAISARDTSNYGYTF

v_gene: TRBV2
d_gene: TRBD1
j_gene: TRBJ1-3
abundance: -
CDR3nt: TGTGCCAGCTTTCTGGACAGGGATTATGGAAACACCATATATTTT
CDR3aa: CASFLDRDYGNTIYF

v_gene: TRBV28
d_gene: TRBD1
j_gene: TRBJ1-5
abundance: -
CDR3nt: TGTGCCAGCAGTTTGACACAGGGGGAGAACTTCAATCAGCCCCAGCATTTT
CDR3aa: CASSLTQGENFNQPQHF

v_gene: TRBV20-1
d_gene: -
j_gene: TRBJ2-3
abundance: -
CDR3nt: TGCAGTGCCAACCAGGGGGATACGCAGTATTTT
CDR3aa: CSANQGDTQYF

v_gene: TRBV21-1
d_gene: -
j_gene: TRBJ2-1
abundance: -
CDR3nt: TGTGCCAGCAGCAAAGGGGTAGCGGGAGGGCCGGGCAATGAGCAGTTCTTC
CDR3aa: CASSKGVAGGPGNEQFF

v_gene: TRBV5-4
d_gene: -
j_gene: TRBJ2-7
abundance: -
CDR3nt: TGTGCCAGCAGCTTAGAAGGGGTCTACGAGCAGTACTTC
CDR3aa: CASSLEGVYEQYF

v_gene: TRBV29-1
d_gene: -
j_gene: TRBJ2-5
abundance: -
CDR3nt: TGCAGCTTCCTTAGCGGCACTGAGACCCAGTACTTC
CDR3aa: CSFLSGTETQYF

v_gene: TRBV9
d_gene: TRBD1
j_gene: TRBJ1-2
abundance: -
CDR3nt: TGTGCCAGCAGCTCACGGACAGGGACTAACTATGGCTACACCTTC
CDR3aa: CASSSRTGTNYGYTF

v_gene: TRBV27
d_gene: -
j_gene: TRBJ1-2
abundance: -
CDR3nt: TGTGCCAGCAGTTTCAGGTGGGACTATGGCTACACCTTC
CDR3aa: CASSFRWDYGYTF

v_gene: TRBV30
d_gene: -
j_gene: TRBJ1-2
abundance: -
CDR3nt: TGTGCCTGGGTAGATTCTAACTATGGCTACACCTTC
CDR3aa: CAWVDSNYGYTF

v_gene: TRBV19
d_gene: TRBD1
j_gene: TRBJ1-5
abundance: -
CDR3nt: TGTGCCAGTAGCACCTCGGGACAGCCTTCCAGTCATTTT
CDR3aa: CASSTSGQPSSHF

v_gene: TRBV29-1
d_gene: -
j_gene: TRBJ2-1
abundance: -
CDR3nt: TGCAGCGTTGATCCGACTTACGGTTATGAGCAGTTCTTC
CDR3aa: CSVDPTYGYEQFF

v_gene: TRBV5-1
d_gene: -
j_gene: TRBJ1-3
abundance: -
CDR3nt: TGCGCCAGCAGCTTGGGTTCAGGATTCAGCTCTGGAAACACCATATATTTT
CDR3aa: CASSLGSGFSSGNTIYF

v_gene: TRBV2
d_gene: TRBD2
j_gene: TRBJ2-5
abundance: -
CDR3nt: TGTGCCAGCAGTGAGGGGACTAGCGCCGGGGGGACCCAGTACTTC
CDR3aa: CASSEGTSAGGTQYF

v_gene: TRBV6-2/TRBV6-3
d_gene: TRBD1
j_gene: TRBJ1-5
abundance: -
CDR3nt: TGTGCCAGCCGCCGGACAGGGGATTCCAATCAGCCCCAGCATTTT
CDR3aa: CASRRTGDSNQPQHF

v_gene: TRBV28
d_gene: TRBD1
j_gene: TRBJ1-1
abundance: -
CDR3nt: TGTGCCAGCAGTTTATCCCCGGACAGGGCTGAAGCTTTCTTT
CDR3aa: CASSLSPDRAEAFF

v_gene: TRBV7-2
d_gene: TRBD2
j_gene: TRBJ2-5
abundance: -
CDR3nt: TGTGCCAGCAGCCCCCAGCCGACTAGCTTTGAGACCCAGTACTTC
CDR3aa: CASSPQPTSFETQYF

v_gene: TRBV10-3
d_gene: -
j_gene: TRBJ2-3
abundance: -
CDR3nt: TGTGCCATCAGTCCGGGACAACGCACAGATACGCAGTATTTT
CDR3aa: CAISPGQRTDTQYF

v_gene: TRBV6-1
d_gene: -
j_gene: TRBJ1-2
abundance: -
CDR3nt: TGTGCCAGCAACAACAATCCCTTTGATGGCTACACCTTC
CDR3aa: CASNNNPFDGYTF

v_gene: TRBV9
d_gene: -
j_gene: TRBJ1-2
abundance: -
CDR3nt: TGTGCCAGCAGCGTAGCTCAGGCAGGGTCTGGCTACACCTTC
CDR3aa: CASSVAQAGSGYTF

v_gene: TRBV13
d_gene: -
j_gene: TRBJ2-2
abundance: -
CDR3nt: TGTGCCAGCAGCTTACAGGGGAAGCTGTTTTTT
CDR3aa: CASSLQGKLFF

v_gene: TRBV28
d_gene: -
j_gene: TRBJ2-1
abundance: -
CDR3nt: TGTGCCACCCTGGGGGGGCAGCGCAATGAGCAGTTCTTC
CDR3aa: CATLGGQRNEQFF

v_gene: TRBV7-2
d_gene: TRBD2
j_gene: TRBJ2-3
abundance: once
CDR3nt: TGTGCCAGCAGCCCGGGGACTAGCGGGAGTACAGATACGCAGTATTTT
CDR3aa: CASSPGTSGSTDTQYF

v_gene: TRBV7-3
d_gene: -
j_gene: TRBJ2-7
abundance: -
CDR3nt: TGTGCCAGCAGCCCGAGGGCAGTCACAACCTACGAGCAGTACTTC
CDR3aa: CASSPRAVTTYEQYF

v_gene: TRBV6-2/TRBV6-3
d_gene: -
j_gene: TRBJ1-1
abundance: -
CDR3nt: TGTGCCAGCAGCCGGACAGATGAAGCTTTCTTT
CDR3aa: CASSRTDEAFF

v_gene: TRBV19
d_gene: -
j_gene: TRBJ1-4
abundance: once
CDR3nt: TGTGCCAGTAAGTTCGGCGGAACTAATGAAAAACTGTTTTTT
CDR3aa: CASKFGGTNEKLFF

v_gene: TRBV19
d_gene: -
j_gene: TRBJ1-1
abundance: -
CDR3nt: TGTGCCAGTAGATTCATGAACACTGAAGCTTTCTTT
CDR3aa: CASRFMNTEAFF

v_gene: TRBV6-1
d_gene: TRBD2
j_gene: TRBJ2-1
abundance: -
CDR3nt: TGTGCCAGCAGTGACCCGGGACGGGGGGACAATGAGCAGTTCTTC
CDR3aa: CASSDPGRGDNEQFF

v_gene: TRBV28
d_gene: TRBD2
j_gene: TRBJ2-1
abundance: -
CDR3nt: TGTGCCAGCAGAGGCCTTTCCCAAGGGAGGACTAGGTCGAATGAGCAGTTCTTC
CDR3aa: CASRGLSQGRTRSNEQFF

v_gene: TRBV5-4
d_gene: -
j_gene: TRBJ1-1
abundance: -
CDR3nt: TGTGCCAGCAGCTTGGGGGGCACGAACACTGAAGCTTTCTTT
CDR3aa: CASSLGGTNTEAFF

v_gene: TRBV5-1
d_gene: TRBD2
j_gene: TRBJ2-2
abundance: -
CDR3nt: TGCGCCAGCAGCCGAGAACTAGCGGGCCCCGGGGAGCTGTTTTTT
CDR3aa: CASSRELAGPGELFF

v_gene: TRBV19
d_gene: TRBD1
j_gene: TRBJ1-3
abundance: few
CDR3nt: TGTGCCAGTATGGGACAGGATAACTCTGGAAACACCATATATTTT
CDR3aa: CASMGQDNSGNTIYF

v_gene: TRBV29-1
d_gene: TRBD1
j_gene: TRBJ1-2
abundance: -
CDR3nt: TGCAGCGTTGGAGGGGGCTCGGGTGGCTACACCTTC
CDR3aa: CSVGGGSGGYTF

v_gene: TRBV24-1
d_gene: TRBD1
j_gene: TRBJ2-1
abundance: -
CDR3nt: TGTGCCACCAGTGACCCTACAGGGGGCAGTTCCTACAATGAGCAGTTCTTC
CDR3aa: CATSDPTGGSSYNEQFF

v_gene: TRBV7-2
d_gene: TRBD1
j_gene: TRBJ2-1
abundance: -
CDR3nt: TGTGCCAGCAGCTCTCGGACAGGCAATGAGCAGTTCTTC
CDR3aa: CASSSRTGNEQFF

v_gene: TRBV6-5
d_gene: -
j_gene: TRBJ1-5
abundance: -
CDR3nt: TGTGCCAGCAAGCCGGTAAACAATCAGCCCCAGCATTTT
CDR3aa: CASKPVNNQPQHF

v_gene: TRBV3-1/TRBV3-2
d_gene: -
j_gene: TRBJ2-3
abundance: once
CDR3nt: TGTGCCAGCAGCCGGATAGGGGGAGTGGTAGATACGCAGTATTTT
CDR3aa: CASSRIGGVVDTQYF

v_gene: TRBV27
d_gene: -
j_gene: TRBJ1-1
abundance: -
CDR3nt: TGTGCCAGCAGCCGACCCCCGACACTGTTTGGCACTGAAGCTTTCTTT
CDR3aa: CASSRPPTLFGTEAFF

v_gene: TRBV14
d_gene: TRBD2
j_gene: TRBJ2-1
abundance: -
CDR3nt: TGTGCCAGCAGCCAAGTAGGATCAGGCGGGAGGGGTAACGAGCAGTTCTTC
CDR3aa: CASSQVGSGGRGNEQFF

v_gene: TRBV29-1
d_gene: TRBD2
j_gene: TRBJ2-1
abundance: -
CDR3nt: TGCAGCGTTGATCCCAGCGGGATAAGCAATGAGCAGTTCTTC
CDR3aa: CSVDPSGISNEQFF

v_gene: TRBV9
d_gene: TRBD1
j_gene: TRBJ1-6
abundance: -
CDR3nt: TGTGCCAGCAGCGTAGAGGACAGGTTCAATTCACCCCTCCACTTT
CDR3aa: CASSVEDRFNSPLHF

v_gene: TRBV7-3
d_gene: TRBD1
j_gene: TRBJ2-1
abundance: -
CDR3nt: TGTGCCAGCAGCCCCCAGGGACAGGGACTCTACAATGAGCAGTTCTTC
CDR3aa: CASSPQGQGLYNEQFF

v_gene: TRBV5-3
d_gene: -
j_gene: TRBJ1-1
abundance: -
CDR3nt: TGCGCCAGAAGCCCCTGGAACACTGAAGCTTTCTTT
CDR3aa: CARSPWNTEAFF

v_gene: TRBV7-2
d_gene: -
j_gene: TRBJ1-1
abundance: -
CDR3nt: TGTGCCAGCAGCTTATATCCCACCAGTTACCAAAGGAACACTGAAGCTTTCTTT
CDR3aa: CASSLYPTSYQRNTEAFF

v_gene: TRBV27
d_gene: TRBD1
j_gene: TRBJ2-3
abundance: -
CDR3nt: TGTGCCAGCAGTTCCCGAGGTTCGGGAAGGACAGGTTTCACAGATACGCAGTATTTT
CDR3aa: CASSSRGSGRTGFTDTQYF

v_gene: TRBV5-6
d_gene: -
j_gene: TRBJ2-2
abundance: -
CDR3nt: TGTGCCAGCAGCTTGAGGGGTACGGCTGACACCGGGGAGCTGTTTTTT
CDR3aa: CASSLRGTADTGELFF

v_gene: TRBV10-2
d_gene: -
j_gene: TRBJ2-5
abundance: -
CDR3nt: TGCGCCAGCAGTGAGGTGACGACTGGCGAAGAGACCCAGTACTTC
CDR3aa: CASSEVTTGEETQYF

v_gene: TRBV3-1/TRBV3-2
d_gene: -
j_gene: TRBJ1-1
abundance: -
CDR3nt: TGTGCCAGCAGCCAAGGCGGCACCTATAACACTGAAGCTTTCTTT
CDR3aa: CASSQGGTYNTEAFF